This TCR beta chain was identified during a study of blood T cells in healthy people across ages. Study context: When template switching was applied, about one barcoded beta molecule was captured per two T cells.

Primers used in a second PCR of roughly 7 to 12 cycles were a sample-barcoded 5' primer and a J-beta primer mix. TCRdb reprocessed the 5' RACE reads with MiXCR, giving one entry per CDR3 protein. The sample carries 550,000 to 750,000 distinct CDR3 sequences, under 25% recorded once. Between the trimmed V and J ends, which lost 5 bases and 4 bases, there was a span of 11 bases. Germline V gives CDR1 MNHEY, CDR2 SVGAGI. The CDR3 runs 13 residues. A minimum of 5.5 micrograms of total RNA was extracted per sample. The sample was blood. V gene TRBV6-5 combines with J gene TRBJ2-5; possible D gene TRBD2, 5 bases. The receptor was isolated from an older man in good health. The CDR3 nucleotides read TGTGCCAGCAGTGGGAGAAGAAGAGAGACCCAGTACTTC. It is translated as CASSGRRRETQYF.